Presented here are 3 T cell receptor beta chains from one specimen sequenced in a study of PD-1 blockade in classical Hodgkin lymphoma. The repertoire was sequenced with immunoSEQ multiplex PCR; TCRdb's copy has only in-frame clones and lacks some. The sample has about 90,000 clones; 80% to 95% are singletons. Relapse was seen in all patients after autologous stem cell transplantation, and brentuximab vedotin exposure was variable. The sequencing used peripheral blood mononuclear cells (PBMCs), collected before the second cycle of nivolumab. All receptors come from a human donor with classical Hodgkin lymphoma.

J is TRBJ1-2 and V is TRBV5-4, with D tentatively TRBD1 (6 bases). The ends were cut back, 10 bases at V and 2 bases at J, with 12 bases in the middle. Germline values: CDR1 SGHNT, CDR2 YYREEE (reference sequence). There are 12 residues in the CDR3. The CDR3 protein is CAYSTGNYGYTF. The DNA of the CDR3 is TGTGCCTATTCGACAGGCAACTATGGCTACACCTTC.

This chain connects TRBV29-1 to TRBJ2-7, with 9 bases fitting TRBD1. Germline CDR1 is SQVTM and CDR2 is ANQGSEA. J gave up 3 bases and V 7 bases, and 4 bases lay outside the gene matches. This CDR3 is built from 12 residues. CDR3 in DNA: TGCAGCGCAGACAGGGGGGGCTACGAGCAGTACTTC. Its translation is CSADRGGYEQYF.

The CDR3 loop reads CASSLVRTGDRPQHF. The CDR3 coding sequence is TGTGCCAGCAGTTTAGTCAGGACAGGGGATAGGCCCCAGCATTTT. This sequence joins TRBV28 and TRBJ1-5; 9 nucleotides match TRBD1. V lost 2 bases to trimming and J lost 9 bases; unmatched junction nucleotides: 8. CDR3 length: 15 residues. Germline V gene sequence: CDR1 MDHEN, CDR2 SYDVKM. The full variable domain, rest sourced from reference TRBV28 and TRBJ1-5, is DVKVTQSSRYLVKRTGEKVFLECVQDMDHENMFWYRQDPGLGLRLIYFSYDVKMKEKGDIPEGYSVSREKKERFSLILESASTNQTSMYLCASSLVRTGDRPQHFGDGTRLSIL.